This T cell receptor beta chain was observed in a study of human T cells and chemical hapten exposure. Study at large: Per-sample variation in TCR yield stemmed mainly from small pooled library volume differences.

Individual cDNA molecules had unique molecular identifiers attached to them by the library. TCRdb used MiXCR to reprocess the RACE reads, holding one entry per CDR3 protein. Here the sample spans around 130,000 distinct CDR3 sequences, approximately 9.5% being singletons. Time point noted: healthy volunteer bleed at 2 weeks. It was from unfractionated whole blood that total RNA was extracted. Points from the study as a whole: Counts of TCRs above 1 in 1000 frequency stayed unchanged with DPC sensitization.

The CDR3 extends over 16 amino acids. The germline V gene has CDR1 SEHNR and CDR2 FQNEAQ (reference sequence). Deletions cut 5 bases from V and 2 bases from J, with 19 bases between. This clonotype was seen many times. The antigen is undetermined. The chain recombines TRBV7-9 with TRBJ2-7; tentative D call: TRBD2 (6 bases). The sequence was collected from a male donor in good health. Some clones in this sample may be carry-over from other donors' samples. Sequencing input: whole blood. The CDR3 nucleotides are TGTGCCAGCAGCGGAAATTATCGAGGAGGGACCTACGAGCAGTACTTC. It translates to CASSGNYRGGTYEQYF. Full variable domain (rest looked up from reference TRBV7-9 and TRBJ2-7): DTGVSQNPRHKITKRGQNVTFRCDPISEHNRLYWYRQTLGQGPEFLTYFQNEAQLEKSRLLSDRFSAERPKGSFSTLEIQRTEQGDSAMYLCASSGNYRGGTYEQYFGPGTRLTVT.